The 32 T cell receptor beta chains given below trace back to one sample, sequenced in a study of CD8+CD57+ T cells in acquired aplastic anemia. The template for TCR beta VDJ and CDR3 sequence profiling was genomic DNA. TCRdb re-called the reads through MiXCR, storing one row per CDR3 protein. There are about 190,000 distinct CDR3 sequences in the sample; 50% to 55% occur only once, and about 15% lies in the top ten. Specimen: sorted CD4+, CD8+, or CD8+CD57+ T cells (not recorded which) from PBMCs. Receptor source: a human donor in good health, serving as a control.

This clonotype has at least ten counts. V usage is TRBV29-1 and J usage is TRBJ2-7, with 7 bases identical to TRBD1. V dropped 3 bases and J dropped 7; count of bases not matched to a gene: 3. CDR3 length equals 11 residues. Germline V gene data show CDR1 as SQVTM and CDR2 as ANQGSEA. The CDR3 region is CSVDTGEEQYF. In DNA form, the CDR3 reads TGCAGCGTTGATACAGGGGAGGAGCAGTACTTC.

This clonotype was recorded only once. The chain carries TRBV28 and TRBJ1-1; tentatively, D is TRBD1 (5 bases). The CDR3 loop spans 15 amino acids. Germline V CDR1 and CDR2: MDHEN, SYDVKM. Trimming shortened V by 6 bases and J by 5 bases, and 19 bases separated the two germline ends. The CDR3: CASSFLGREATEAFF. CDR3 nucleotides: TGTGCCAGCAGCTTCCTCGGCAGGGAGGCTACTGAAGCTTTCTTT.

This clonotype was counted many times. The chain has TRBV10-3 and TRBJ2-7; perhaps TRBD1 as D (5 bases). V was pared by 5 bases and J by 4 bases, with 6 bases between. Germline CDR1 and CDR2: ENHRY and SYGVKD. The CDR3 spans 11 residues. This chain's CDR3 is CAISQGYEQYF. In DNA, the CDR3 is TGTGCCATCAGTCAGGGTTACGAGCAGTACTTC.

This clonotype came up many times. The gene calls are TRBV7-3 and TRBJ1-2, with TRBD1 matching over 8 bases. CDR1 SGHTA and CDR2 FQGTGA come from the germline V gene. After removal of 5 bases from V and 3 bases from J, the junction contained 11 bases not matched to a gene. This CDR3 has 16 residues. The CDR3 DNA follows: TGTGCCAGCAGCCTCCTCCCAGGGGGCGCAGACTATGGCTACACCTTC. Protein product: CASSLLPGGADYGYTF.

V gene TRBV2 combines with J gene TRBJ2-7; 12 bases map to TRBD2. This CDR3 is built from 18 residues. Germline CDR1 and CDR2: SNHLY and FYNNEI. Unmatched junction bases numbered 14, after V lost 6 bases and J lost 2 bases. CDR3 bases: TGTGCCAGCAGCCACAAAGGGACTAGCGGGCATAGTCCCTACGAGCAGTACTTC. Amino acids: CASSHKGTSGHSPYEQYF.

The J gene is TRBJ1-4, the V gene TRBV9; D is possibly TRBD1 (6 bases). CDR3 length equals 13 residues. The V gene lost 3 bases and the J gene lost 8 bases, with 11 bases spanning the gap. CDR1 and CDR2 (germline): SGDLS, YYNGEE. This CDR3 reads CASSATGLEKLFF. In DNA form, the CDR3 reads TGTGCCAGCAGCGCTACAGGGTTAGAAAAACTGTTTTTT.

Many counts were recorded for this clonotype. This chain links TRBV12-3 or TRBV12-4 with TRBJ1-1; a weak D match, TRBD1 (5 bases). V was pared by 6 bases and J by 0 bases, with 11 bases between. The CDR3 has 14 residues. The CDR3 bases are TGTGCCAGCAGGACGGCGACAGTGAACACTGAAGCTTTCTTT. It yields the protein CASRTATVNTEAFF.

The chain couples TRBV7-3 to TRBJ2-2, with D maybe TRBD1 (6 bases). Germline V gene sequence: CDR1 SGHTA, CDR2 FQGTGA. Between the trimmed V and J ends, which lost 9 bases and 2 bases, there was a span of 13 bases. This CDR3 has 14 amino acids. CDR3 sequence reads: CASSDRSNTGELFF. The CDR3 DNA reads TGTGCCAGTAGCGACAGGAGCAACACCGGGGAGCTGTTTTTT.

This clonotype came up a few times. This may be a read error: a much more frequent sequence differs by one nucleotide. V usage is TRBV10-3 and J usage is TRBJ1-1, with no clear D. Per the germline V gene, CDR1 is ENHRY and CDR2 is SYGVKD. V gave up 4 bases and J gave up 0 bases, with 9 bases separating them. The CDR3 consists of 14 residues. The CDR3 DNA reads TGTGCCATCAGTGGGGTGGTAATGAACACTGAAGCTTTCTTT. This sequence encodes CAISGVVMNTEAFF.

The chain carries TRBV4-1 and TRBJ1-1; the D is unclear. Germline V gives CDR1 MGHRA, CDR2 YSYEKL. CDR3 length equals 16 residues. Trimming left V 7 bases short and J 0 bases short, with 18 bases between. In DNA, the CDR3 is TGCGCCAGCAATGAGGCTTCCTCGTTCGTGAACACTGAAGCTTTCTTT. The encoded protein is CASNEASSFVNTEAFF.

With respect to this clonotype: The junction departs from germline at one end; a sequencing error may be responsible. The chain combines TRBV10-3 with TRBJ2-5, with D possibly TRBD2 on 8 matching bases. Germline lookup yields CDR1 ENHRY and CDR2 SYGVKD. CDR3 length: 15 amino acids. The CDR3: CAINRGGRTGGTHYF. The CDR3, as DNA: TGTGCCATCAACCGGGGGGGCAGGACAGGAGGGACCCATTACTTC.

This clonotype was counted ten times or more. The chain uses TRBV7-3 and TRBJ2-5; TRBD2 aligns across 7 bases. V trimming: 5 bases; J trimming: 7 bases; junction bases outside the gene matches: 7. The CDR3 runs 13 residues. Per the germline V gene, CDR1 is SGHTA and CDR2 is FQGTGA. The CDR3 DNA sequence: TGTGCCAGCAGCCCAGGCGGGGGAGGGACCCAGTACTTC. Translating gives CASSPGGGGTQYF.

This clonotype was recorded many times. The rearrangement uses TRBV20-1 and TRBJ2-5; D unresolved. Trimming removed 0 bases at V and 1 base at J, with 3 bases between. Germline V CDR1 and CDR2: DFQATT, SNEGSKA (reference sequence). This CDR3 is built from 12 residues. The CDR3 nucleotides read TGCAGTGCTAGAGAGGTCCAAGAGACCCAGTACTTC. Its translation is CSAREVQETQYF.

The CDR3 sequence: CASSGQGANEQYF. The CDR3 nucleotides read TGCGCCAGCAGCGGACAGGGGGCCAATGAGCAGTACTTC. The chain combines TRBV5-1 with TRBJ2-7; TRBD1 matches 11 bases. CDR1 and CDR2 from the germline V gene are SGHRS and YFSETQ. The V gene end was trimmed by 4 bases and the J gene end by 7 bases; junction bases not matched to a gene: 4. This CDR3 comprises 13 residues.

A few counts support this clonotype. The V call is TRBV7-9, the J call TRBJ2-5, with D hard to call. CDR3 length equals 12 residues. Germline values: CDR1 SEHNR, CDR2 FQNEAQ (reference sequence). The V gene lost 5 bases and the J gene lost 5 bases, with 9 bases spanning the gap. The CDR3 loop is CASSKHGETQYF. In DNA form, the CDR3 reads TGTGCCAGCAGCAAGCATGGCGAGACCCAGTACTTC.

This clonotype showed up just a few times. V and J are TRBV2 and TRBJ1-2; D ambiguous. Germline V CDR1 and CDR2: SNHLY, FYNNEI. Between the trimmed V and J ends, which lost 4 bases and 0 bases, there was a span of 6 bases. The CDR3 extends over 13 amino acids. CDR3 coding DNA: TGTGCCAGCAGTGGCAGAGCTAACTATGGCTACACCTTC. It codes for CASSGRANYGYTF.

The chain has TRBV24-1 and TRBJ1-2; tentatively, D is TRBD1 (6 bases). V was trimmed by 5 bases and J by 4 bases, leaving 7 bases between them. Per germline, CDR1 KGHDR and CDR2 SFDVKD. The CDR3 has 12 residues. The CDR3 nucleotides read TGTGCCACCAGTGGGACAGTCTATGGCTACACCTTC. Translating it yields CATSGTVYGYTF.

This clonotype occurred a few times. This chain links TRBV14 with TRBJ1-2, with D maybe TRBD1 (5 bases). CDR1 SGHDN and CDR2 FVKESK come from the germline V gene. With 8 bases removed from V and 0 bases from J, the gap between germline ends came to 25 bases. The CDR3 runs to 18 residues. CDR3 sequence: CASSPGGSLQATNYGYTF. In DNA form, the CDR3 reads TGTGCCAGCTCACCTGGAGGGTCGCTACAGGCCACTAACTATGGCTACACCTTC.

This clonotype was detected only once. The genes are TRBV7-9 and TRBJ2-5; 11 bases fit TRBD2. Germline values: CDR1 SEHNR, CDR2 FQNEAQ (reference sequence). After removal of 3 bases from V and 7 bases from J, the junction contained 7 bases not matched to a gene. This CDR3 is 15 amino acids long. CDR3 amino acids: CASSFFSGGVLTQYF. DNA of the CDR3: TGTGCCAGCAGCTTTTTTAGCGGGGGGGTTTTGACCCAGTACTTC.

The chain carries TRBV7-9 and TRBJ2-3, with D perhaps given as TRBD1 or TRBD2 (7 bases each). The CDR3 covers 15 residues. V lost 5 bases, J lost 4 bases, and 16 bases lay in between. Germline CDR1 reads SEHNR; CDR2 reads FQNEAQ (reference sequence). The DNA of the CDR3 is TGTGCCAGCAGCCCAGCACAGGGGAGGGCAGATACGCAGTATTTT. Translating it yields CASSPAQGRADTQYF.

The V call is TRBV20-1, the J call TRBJ2-1; 14 bases are a match to TRBD2. The CDR3 is made up of 13 amino acids. Unmatched junction bases numbered 0, after V lost 3 bases and J lost 8 bases. Per the germline V gene, CDR1 is DFQATT and CDR2 is SNEGSKA (reference sequence). The CDR3 reads CSARGLAGDEQFF. The CDR3 nucleotides read TGCAGTGCTAGGGGACTAGCGGGAGATGAGCAGTTCTTC.

The chain recombines TRBV7-6 with TRBJ2-5; D possibly uses TRBD1 or TRBD2 (5 bases each). CDR1 SGHVS and CDR2 FNYEAQ come from the germline V gene. The length of the CDR3 is 15 residues. Trimming shortened V by 5 bases and J by 5 bases, and 18 bases separated the two germline ends. This chain's CDR3 is CASSPRTGAGETQYF. As DNA, the CDR3 is TGTGCCAGCAGCCCAAGGACTGGGGCAGGGGAGACCCAGTACTTC.

This clonotype occurred a few times. V and J are TRBV7-9 and TRBJ1-2, with 9 bases matching TRBD1. V trimming: 5 bases; J trimming: 7 bases; junction bases outside the gene matches: 2. CDR1 is SEHNR and CDR2 is FQNEAQ in the germline V gene (reference sequence). The CDR3 has 12 amino acids. This CDR3 is CASSTGGGGYTF. For the CDR3, the DNA is TGTGCCAGCAGCACAGGGGGCGGTGGCTACACCTTC.

This clonotype showed up just a few times. The V gene is TRBV10-3, the J gene TRBJ1-2; 8 bases map to TRBD1. The length of the CDR3 is 14 residues. Trimming at V came to 4 bases and at J to 8 bases, leaving 9 bases not matched to a gene. Germline V CDR1 and CDR2: ENHRY, SYGVKD. The CDR3 region has the DNA TGTGCCATCAGTGGAAGGACAGGGCTGATGGGCTACACCTTC. Its protein is CAISGRTGLMGYTF.

The V gene is TRBV20-1, the J gene TRBJ2-3, with a weak D call TRBD2 (5 bases). Germline values: CDR1 DFQATT, CDR2 SNEGSKA (reference sequence). V was pared by 4 bases and J by 4 bases, with 9 bases between. The CDR3 loop spans 12 amino acids. CDR3 protein: CSATRGSDTQYF. CDR3 nucleotide sequence: TGCAGTGCTACTAGAGGGTCAGATACGCAGTATTTT.

Only a few counts were recorded for this clonotype. The CDR3 does not close with the conserved phenylalanine or tryptophan, likely indicating a read error. V usage is TRBV4-2 and J usage is TRBJ1-1; D gene ambiguous. The CDR3 consists of 12 residues. Germline V gene lookup returns CDR1 LGHNA and CDR2 YNFKEQ. Trimming removed 1 base from V and 10 bases from J, with 10 bases in between. The CDR3 region has the DNA TGTGCCAGCAGCCAAGGGTATGTTGGAGCTTTCTCT. This codes for CASSQGYVGAFS.

The chain employs TRBV6-5 and TRBJ1-1, with D possibly being TRBD1 (5 bases). Trimming pared 7 bases from V and 2 bases from J, leaving 17 bases between. The CDR3 has 15 amino acids. Per germline, CDR1 MNHEY and CDR2 SVGAGI. CDR3 in DNA: TGTGCCAGCACCACGGGGGGATCTGGAAACACTGAAGCTTTCTTT. Encoded protein: CASTTGGSGNTEAFF.

This clonotype occurred a few times. A much more abundant neighbour one base away suggests this may be a read error. Given the absence of the conserved phenylalanine or tryptophan at the CDR3 end, a read error is likely. The V and J genes are TRBV7-2 and TRBJ1-4; no reliable D call. V was pared by 1 base and J by 0 bases, with 3 bases between. Germline CDR1 SGHTA, CDR2 FQGNSA. The CDR3 loop spans 14 amino acids. The CDR3 nucleotides are TGTGCCAGCAGCTTAGGAACAACTAATGAAAAACTGTTTTCT. This translates into CASSLGTTNEKLFS.

The rearrangement links TRBV20-1 to TRBJ2-5, with a possible D match to TRBD1 (5 bases). Trimming removed 6 bases at V and 0 bases at J, with 14 bases between. The CDR3 spans 14 residues. Germline assignment: CDR1 DFQATT and CDR2 SNEGSKA (reference sequence). The CDR3: CSATRPGNQETQYF. The CDR3 DNA is TGCAGTGCCACCCGGCCAGGGAACCAAGAGACCCAGTACTTC.

About this clonotype: The missing conserved phenylalanine or tryptophan at the end of this CDR3 makes a read error likely. The chain carries TRBV9 and TRBJ2-6, with D perhaps matching TRBD1 (5 bases). This CDR3 is built from 16 residues. Germline-derived CDR1 and CDR2 are SGDLS and YYNGEE. CDR3 nucleotide sequence: TGTGCCAGCGGCGTAGGGGTGAGCTCTGGGGCCAACGTCCTGACTTCC. This translates into CASGVGVSSGANVLTS.

This clonotype was picked up many times. The V and J genes are TRBV11-3 and TRBJ2-3, with TRBD1 matching over 7 bases. CDR3 size: 15 residues. The junction had 10 bases not matched to a gene; V was cut back by 10 bases and J by 0 bases. In germline, CDR1 is SGHNT, CDR2 YENEEA. CDR3 DNA sequence: TGTGCCACCCCGGGACAGCGGCTTAGCACAGATACGCAGTATTTT. As protein: CATPGQRLSTDTQYF.

CDR3 sequence: CASSLRTGRGRGTQYF. The CDR3, as DNA: TGCGCCAGCAGCCTTAGGACAGGGAGAGGACGGGGGACCCAGTACTTC. The chain is built from TRBV4-3 and TRBJ2-5; 8 bases are a match to TRBD1. V shed 4 bases and J 7 bases; nucleotides not matched to a gene: 14. The V gene's germline CDR1 is LGHNA and CDR2 YSLEER. This CDR3 contains 16 residues.